Following are 16 T cell receptor beta chains from one sample sequenced in a study of Tregs in tolerant kidney transplant recipients. Profiling relied on immunoSEQ multiplex PCR, and the TCRdb table lists in-frame clones only, not all of them. Here the sample spans about 240,000 clones, 84% being singletons. Input material: CD4+ T cells from blood. The receptor set was obtained from a human donor in good health.

The DNA of the CDR3 is TGTGCCAGCAGCCGTTGGACAGACGACTATGGCTACACCTTC. Its protein product is CASSRWTDDYGYTF. This chain connects TRBV16 to TRBJ1-2, with D perhaps matching TRBD1 (6 bases). Germline values: CDR1 KGHSY, CDR2 FQNENV. The CDR3 has 14 amino acids. The V end lost 4 bases, the J end lost 3 bases, and 12 bases lay between the germline ends.

CDR3 sequence: CASSPSGPGSGAGELFF. CDR3 in DNA: TGTGCCAGCTCACCGTCCGGACCAGGCAGCGGGGCCGGGGAGCTGTTTTTT. The gene calls are TRBV18 and TRBJ2-2, with TRBD2 identical over 7 bases. CDR3 length: 17 residues. J was trimmed by 6 bases and V by 3 bases; bases with no gene match: 13. Germline CDR1 reads KGHSH; CDR2 reads LQKENI.

The chain is built from TRBV9 and TRBJ2-1; 7 nucleotides match TRBD2. The CDR3 length is 15 residues. From germline, CDR1 is SGDLS and CDR2 YYNGEE. V trimming: 7 bases; J trimming: 1 base; junction bases outside the gene matches: 8. CDR3 nucleotide sequence: TGTGCCAGCGCCGTAGCGGGCCCTTCCTACAATGAGCAGTTCTTC. Encoded protein: CASAVAGPSYNEQFF.

This chain uses TRBV5-1 with TRBJ2-3; 9 nucleotides agree with TRBD2. The CDR3 totals 16 residues. The germline V gene encodes CDR1 SGHRS and CDR2 YFSETQ. The ends lost 4 bases at V and 4 bases at J; junction bases unmatched: 10. CDR3 region: CASSPGVAGVSDTQYF. As DNA, the CDR3 is TGCGCCAGCAGCCCCGGGGTAGCGGGAGTTTCAGATACGCAGTATTTT.

This chain joins TRBV11-3 and TRBJ2-1, with 9 bases matching TRBD2. The CDR3 totals 14 residues. Germline loops: CDR1 SGHNT, CDR2 YENEEA. V lost 1 base and J lost 8; bases outside the gene matches: 3. CDR3 nucleotide sequence: TGTGCCAGCAGCTTAGGCGGGGGGGCAGATGAGCAGTTCTTC. Protein product: CASSLGGGADEQFF.

This chain uses TRBV19 with TRBJ2-1, with TRBD1 matching 10 bases. The V gene's germline CDR1 is LNHDA and CDR2 SQIVND (reference sequence). The CDR3 is made up of 14 amino acids. V lost 8 bases to trimming and J lost 8 bases; unmatched junction nucleotides: 9. CDR3: CASSPGQGYDEQFF. CDR3 nucleotide sequence: TGTGCCAGTTCGCCGGGACAGGGGTACGATGAGCAGTTCTTC. Full variable domain (outside the CDR3, taken from reference TRBV19 and TRBJ2-1): DGGITQSPKYLFRKEGQNVTLSCEQNLNHDAMYWYRQDPGQGLRLIYYSQIVNDFQKGDIAEGYSVSREKKESFPLTVTSAQKNPTAFYLCASSPGQGYDEQFFGPGTRLTVL.

The chain is built from TRBV6-1 and TRBJ2-7; 8 nucleotides match TRBD2. With 3 bases clipped from V and 2 bases from J, the junction kept 6 bases outside the gene matches. The CDR3 contains 15 residues. Germline V CDR1 and CDR2: MNHNS, SASEGT. The chain's CDR3 is CASSESSGTPYEQYF. The CDR3 DNA reads TGTGCCAGCAGTGAGAGTAGCGGGACACCCTACGAGCAGTACTTC.

The chain combines TRBV7-3 with TRBJ2-3, with D possibly being TRBD2 (5 bases). Germline lookup yields CDR1 SGHTA and CDR2 FQGTGA. There are 15 residues in the CDR3. Trimming took off 5 bases at V and 0 bases at J, with 12 bases between the two ends. This CDR3 reads CASSRGTSSTDTQYF. In DNA, the CDR3 is TGTGCCAGCAGCCGGGGAACCTCCAGCACAGATACGCAGTATTTT.

The rearrangement links TRBV5-1 to TRBJ1-3, with 7 bases aligning to TRBD1. CDR3 size: 17 residues. The junction had 9 bases not matched to a gene; V was cut back by 0 bases and J by 3 bases. Germline-derived CDR1 and CDR2 are SGHRS and YFSETQ. The CDR3 sequence: CASSLAPLAGGGNTIYF. The CDR3 region has the DNA TGCGCCAGCAGCTTGGCCCCATTAGCAGGGGGTGGAAACACCATATATTTT. Full variable domain (outside the CDR3, taken from reference TRBV5-1 and TRBJ1-3): KAGVTQTPRYLIKTRGQQVTLSCSPISGHRSVSWYQQTPGQGLQFLFEYFSETQRNKGNFPGRFSGRQFSNSRSEMNVSTLELGDSALYLCASSLAPLAGGGNTIYFGEGSWLTVV.

V gene TRBV19 combines with J gene TRBJ2-1; TRBD2 matches 14 bases. The V and J ends lost 2 bases and 0 bases, in that order; junction bases with no gene match: 6. Germline lookup yields CDR1 LNHDA and CDR2 SQIVND (reference sequence). The CDR3 is made up of 19 amino acids. This chain's CDR3 is CASSIRLAGGPSSYNEQFF. The CDR3 nucleotides read TGTGCCAGTAGTATACGACTAGCGGGAGGGCCCAGCTCCTACAATGAGCAGTTCTTC. The complete variable domain, with remaining parts taken from reference TRBV19 and TRBJ2-1, reads DGGITQSPKYLFRKEGQNVTLSCEQNLNHDAMYWYRQDPGQGLRLIYYSQIVNDFQKGDIAEGYSVSREKKESFPLTVTSAQKNPTAFYLCASSIRLAGGPSSYNEQFFGPGTRLTVL.

The rearrangement links TRBV5-1 to TRBJ1-4; D unclear. CDR3 length equals 16 residues. The germline V gene encodes CDR1 SGHRS and CDR2 YFSETQ. With 0 bases removed from V and 0 bases from J, the gap between germline ends came to 9 bases. CDR3 loop: CASSLGGVPTNEKLFF. DNA for the CDR3: TGCGCCAGCAGCTTGGGTGGGGTTCCAACTAATGAAAAACTGTTTTTT.

The table lists this clone with a few counts. The chain links TRBV4-1 to TRBJ1-6; weak D call: TRBD1 (6 bases). The germline gives CDR1 MGHRA, CDR2 YSYEKL. This CDR3 spans 16 amino acids. Trimming took 2 bases from V and 15 from J, leaving 23 bases between them. The CDR3 bases are TGCGCCAGCAGCCAACTCGGGGGGGCAGCCATGGGGTTCCTCCACTTT. This translates into CASSQLGGAAMGFLHF.

This clone was seen a few times. The V and J genes are TRBV15 and TRBJ1-1, with D unclear. Trimming cost V 0 bases and J 4 bases, with 9 bases left between them. The CDR3 runs to 14 residues. From germline, CDR1 is LNHNV and CDR2 YYDKDF (reference sequence). CDR3 in DNA: TGTGCCACCAGCAGAGAGAGATTACTCACTGAAGCTTTCTTT. Translated: CATSRERLLTEAFF.

The V and J genes are TRBV5-1 and TRBJ1-2; D is perhaps TRBD1 (5 bases). This CDR3 contains 15 residues. Germline CDR1 SGHRS, CDR2 YFSETQ. Trimming pared 0 bases from V and 6 bases from J, leaving 15 bases between. The CDR3 bases are TGCGCCAGCAGCTTGGCCAGGGTGGGACGAGATGGCTACACCTTC. Translation: CASSLARVGRDGYTF.

V usage is TRBV19 and J usage is TRBJ2-7, with D possibly matching TRBD1 (6 bases). V was clipped by 5 bases and J by 1 base, with 15 bases between them. The CDR3 runs 15 residues. CDR1 is LNHDA and CDR2 is SQIVND in the germline V gene (reference sequence). CDR3 residues: CASSPPQGASYEQYF. CDR3 bases: TGTGCCAGTAGTCCCCCACAGGGTGCATCCTACGAGCAGTACTTC.

Comment on this clone: An end of the junction differs from the germline gene, which may be a read error. The genes are TRBV7-6 and TRBJ2-7; D gene uncertain. CDR3 length: 13 amino acids. The germline CDR1 and CDR2 sequences are SGHVS and FNYEAQ. The CDR3 bases are TGTGCTAGCAGCTCAGGACCGGGCGGCGAGCAGTACTTC. Protein: CASSSGPGGEQYF.